The clone carrying this T cell receptor (beta chain) has only a few counts. The data stem from a study of early T cells in non-severe SARS-CoV-2 infection. Unique molecular identifiers were attached to individual cDNA molecules. TCRdb analysed the 5' RACE reads with MiXCR anew, one entry per CDR3 protein. Of 30,000 to 35,000 distinct CDR3 sequences listed, roughly 7.2% are singletons. The germline V and J ends were trimmed by 3 bases and 1 base, with 6 bases remaining between them. CDR3 length equals 13 residues. From germline, CDR1 is SEHNR and CDR2 FQNEAQ (reference sequence). The J gene is TRBJ1-1, the V gene TRBV7-9, with D possibly being TRBD1 (6 bases). The source material was whole blood. This TCR was sampled from an adult who was a healthcare worker with PCR-confirmed SARS-CoV-2 infection or an uninfected control (not recorded which). The CDR3: CASSFRGNTEAFF. The CDR3 coding sequence is TGTGCCAGCAGCTTCAGGGGGAACACTGAAGCTTTCTTT. The full variable domain, completed using reference TRBV7-9 and TRBJ1-1, is DTGVSQNPRHKITKRGQNVTFRCDPISEHNRLYWYRQTLGQGPEFLTYFQNEAQLEKSRLLSDRFSAERPKGSFSTLEIQRTEQGDSAMYLCASSFRGNTEAFFGQGTRLTVV.